Presented here are 14 T cell receptor beta chains from one specimen sequenced in a study of early T cells in non-severe SARS-CoV-2 infection. TCRdb reprocessed the 5' RACE reads via MiXCR and lists one record per CDR3 protein. The sample yields around 68,000 distinct CDR3 sequences, around 12% seen once. The sequencing here drew on whole blood, taken at baseline. These receptor sequences come from an adult who was a healthcare worker with PCR-confirmed SARS-CoV-2 infection or an uninfected control (not recorded which).

In its sample, this clonotype ranks as medium-sized. V and J are TRBV5-4 and TRBJ2-2; possibly TRBD2 for D (6 bases). The CDR3 is made up of 15 amino acids. Trimming took off 0 bases at V and 6 bases at J, with 12 bases between the two ends. CDR1 and CDR2 (germline): SGHNT, YYREEE (reference sequence). CDR3 DNA: TGTGCCAGCAGCTTGGGTCGTTCTAGCGCCGGGGAGCTGTTTTTT. Translating it yields CASSLGRSSAGELFF. The complete variable domain, with remaining parts taken from reference TRBV5-4 and TRBJ2-2, reads ETGVTQSPTHLIKTRGQQVTLRCSSQSGHNTVSWYQQALGQGPQFIFQYYREEENGRGNFPPRFSGLQFPNYSSELNVNALELDDSALYLCASSLGRSSAGELFFGEGSRLTVL.

This clonotype was observed a few times. The rearrangement uses TRBV7-9 and TRBJ2-4; D is uncertain. The CDR3 is 16 residues long. The germline CDR1 and CDR2 sequences are SEHNR and FQNEAQ (reference sequence). V lost 5 bases, J lost 0 bases, and 14 bases lay in between. For the CDR3, the DNA is TGTGCCAGCAGCCCCCCCGCAGCAGGAGCCAAAAACATTCAGTACTTC. Its protein product is CASSPPAAGAKNIQYF.

Ten or more counts support this clonotype. The chain joins TRBV20-1 to TRBJ2-1; 7 bases map to TRBD1. Unmatched junction bases numbered 14, after V lost 6 bases and J lost 9 bases. CDR1 and CDR2 from the germline V gene are DFQATT and SNEGSKA (reference sequence). The CDR3 extends over 14 amino acids. CDR3 amino acids: CSASGTAVLGEQFF. As DNA, the CDR3 is TGCAGTGCCTCCGGGACAGCCGTTCTCGGTGAGCAGTTCTTC.

This rearrangement joins TRBV9 to TRBJ2-5; 7 bases are a match to TRBD1. CDR1 SGDLS and CDR2 YYNGEE come from the germline V gene. The CDR3 is made up of 14 amino acids. The ends lost 0 bases at V and 3 bases at J; junction bases unmatched: 2. The CDR3 loop reads CASSVDRGEETQYF. CDR3 DNA: TGTGCCAGCAGCGTAGACAGGGGAGAAGAGACCCAGTACTTC.

The V call is TRBV20-1, the J call TRBJ2-5; 12 positions agree with TRBD2. V was pared by 4 bases and J by 2 bases, with 8 bases of the junction left unmatched. Germline V CDR1 and CDR2: DFQATT, SNEGSKA (reference sequence). The CDR3 has 16 residues. For the CDR3, the DNA is TGCAGTGCTACGCCGACTAGCGGGGGAGCTCAAGAGACCCAGTACTTC. This translates into CSATPTSGGAQETQYF.

This clonotype was picked up a small number of times. The chain combines TRBV19 with TRBJ2-7; D possibly corresponds to TRBD2 (6 bases). The V and J ends lost 8 bases and 8 bases respectively, with 19 bases between them. Germline V gene sequence: CDR1 LNHDA, CDR2 SQIVND (reference sequence). This CDR3 comprises 13 residues. The CDR3 DNA follows: TGTGCCAGTGGAGCGGACCCCCGGGGGAAGCAGTACTTC. It encodes CASGADPRGKQYF.

This clonotype has just a few counts. The chain combines TRBV2 with TRBJ1-5; 7 positions agree with TRBD1. Germline V gene lookup returns CDR1 SNHLY and CDR2 FYNNEI. The trim removed 9 bases at V and 0 bases at J, leaving 5 bases unmatched. CDR3 length equals 14 residues. CDR3 region: CASTGASSNQPQHF. CDR3 DNA: TGTGCCAGTACAGGGGCTTCTAGCAATCAGCCCCAGCATTTT.

The chain links TRBV5-1 to TRBJ2-3; D may correspond to TRBD1 or TRBD2 (6 bases each). The CDR3 runs to 15 residues. Trimming removed 6 bases from V and 6 bases from J, with 20 bases in between. Germline V gene lookup returns CDR1 SGHRS and CDR2 YFSETQ. The CDR3 here is CASTLGAGRSDTQYF. The CDR3 nucleotides are TGCGCCAGCACTCTGGGGGCAGGGAGGTCGGATACGCAGTATTTT.

The rearrangement links TRBV2 to TRBJ2-1; D is perhaps TRBD1 (6 bases). The V end was cut by 7 bases, the J end by 5 bases, with 18 bases between. This CDR3 is built from 15 residues. Looked up from germline, CDR1 is SNHLY and CDR2 is FYNNEI. For the CDR3, the DNA is TGTGCCAGCATCCTTTCCCGGGACACCAACAATGAGCAGTTCTTC. Translated: CASILSRDTNNEQFF. The whole variable domain, remainder taken from reference TRBV2 and TRBJ2-1, is EPEVTQTPSHQVTQMGQEVILRCVPISNHLYFYWYRQILGQKVEFLVSFYNNEISEKSEIFDDQFSVERPDGSNFTLKIRSTKLEDSAMYFCASILSRDTNNEQFFGPGTRLTVL.

This clonotype was detected many times. The gene calls are TRBV19 and TRBJ2-7; D remains unclear. CDR3 length: 14 residues. With 4 bases removed from V and 2 bases from J, the gap between germline ends came to 12 bases. Germline CDR1 LNHDA, CDR2 SQIVND (reference sequence). CDR3 amino acids: CASSTTGRTYEQYF. CDR3 bases: TGTGCCAGTAGTACCACGGGCAGGACCTACGAGCAGTACTTC.

This clonotype was counted at least ten times. The rearrangement uses TRBV12-3 or TRBV12-4 and TRBJ1-6; tentative D call: TRBD1 (6 bases). CDR3 size: 13 residues. Trimming left V 6 bases short and J 6 bases short, with 9 bases between. The CDR3, as DNA: TGTGCCAGCAGGCAGGACAGTAATTCACCCCTCCACTTT. It specifies CASRQDSNSPLHF.

This clonotype was detected ten times or more. This chain links TRBV27 with TRBJ2-3, with TRBD1 matching 9 bases. With 2 bases clipped from V and 2 bases from J, the junction kept 2 bases outside the gene matches. CDR1 is MNHEY and CDR2 is SMNVEV in the germline V gene (reference sequence). The CDR3 consists of 15 residues. The CDR3 loop is CASSLGTGHTDTQYF. The CDR3 DNA reads TGTGCCAGCAGTTTAGGGACAGGGCACACAGATACGCAGTATTTT.

V and J are TRBV10-3 and TRBJ2-7, with D tentatively TRBD1 or TRBD2 (6 bases each). The CDR3 is 13 amino acids. V shed 4 bases and J shed 5 bases, with 12 bases lying between them. In germline, CDR1 is ENHRY, CDR2 SYGVKD. Here the CDR3 DNA reads TGTGCCATCAGTGGGGGGGCGTCCGACGAGCAGTACTTC. It translates to CAISGGASDEQYF.

This clonotype appeared many times. The chain links TRBV7-9 to TRBJ1-5; D is uncertain. Trimming took 5 bases from V and 1 from J, leaving 6 bases between them. The CDR3 is 13 amino acids. The V gene's germline CDR1 is SEHNR and CDR2 FQNEAQ (reference sequence). The CDR3 loop is CASSPTSNQPQHF. CDR3 DNA: TGTGCCAGCAGCCCTACAAGCAATCAGCCCCAGCATTTT.